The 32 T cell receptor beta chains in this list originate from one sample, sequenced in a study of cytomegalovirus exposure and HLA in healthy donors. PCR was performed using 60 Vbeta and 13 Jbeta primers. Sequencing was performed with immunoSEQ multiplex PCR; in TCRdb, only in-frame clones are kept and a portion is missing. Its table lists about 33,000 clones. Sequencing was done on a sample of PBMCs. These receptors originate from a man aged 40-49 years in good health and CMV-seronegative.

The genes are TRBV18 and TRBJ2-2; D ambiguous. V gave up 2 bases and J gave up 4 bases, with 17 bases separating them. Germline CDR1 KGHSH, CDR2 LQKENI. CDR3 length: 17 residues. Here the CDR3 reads CASSPTGLGIGTGELFF. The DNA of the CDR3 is TGTGCCAGCTCACCAACTGGGCTGGGTATTGGCACCGGGGAGCTGTTTTTT.

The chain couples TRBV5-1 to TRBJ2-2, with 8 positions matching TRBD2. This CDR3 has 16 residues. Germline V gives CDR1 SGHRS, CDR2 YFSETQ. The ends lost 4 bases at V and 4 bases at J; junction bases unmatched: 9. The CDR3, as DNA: TGCGCCAGCAGCCCCGGGAGGGTACTGGTCACCGGGGAGCTGTTTTTT. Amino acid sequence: CASSPGRVLVTGELFF.

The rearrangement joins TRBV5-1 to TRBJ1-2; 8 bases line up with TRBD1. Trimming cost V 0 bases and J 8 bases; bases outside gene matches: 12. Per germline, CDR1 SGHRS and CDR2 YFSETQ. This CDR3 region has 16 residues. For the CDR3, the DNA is TGCGCCAGCAGCTTGGAAAAGGGTCAGGGGGCTATAGGCTACACCTTC. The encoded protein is CASSLEKGQGAIGYTF. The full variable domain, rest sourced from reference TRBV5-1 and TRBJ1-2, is KAGVTQTPRYLIKTRGQQVTLSCSPISGHRSVSWYQQTPGQGLQFLFEYFSETQRNKGNFPGRFSGRQFSNSRSEMNVSTLELGDSALYLCASSLEKGQGAIGYTFGSGTRLTVV.

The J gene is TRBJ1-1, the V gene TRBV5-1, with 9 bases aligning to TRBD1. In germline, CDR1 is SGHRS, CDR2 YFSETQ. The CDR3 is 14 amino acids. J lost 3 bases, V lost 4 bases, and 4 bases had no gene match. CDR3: CASSPQGADTEAFF. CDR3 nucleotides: TGCGCCAGCAGCCCACAGGGGGCGGACACTGAAGCTTTCTTT.

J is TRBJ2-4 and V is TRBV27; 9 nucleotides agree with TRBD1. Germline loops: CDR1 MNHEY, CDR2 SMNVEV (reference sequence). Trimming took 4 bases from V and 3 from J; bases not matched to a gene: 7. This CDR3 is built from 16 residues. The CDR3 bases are TGTGCCAGCAGTTCCCCGGGACAGGGCCTCAAAAACATTCAGTACTTC. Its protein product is CASSSPGQGLKNIQYF.

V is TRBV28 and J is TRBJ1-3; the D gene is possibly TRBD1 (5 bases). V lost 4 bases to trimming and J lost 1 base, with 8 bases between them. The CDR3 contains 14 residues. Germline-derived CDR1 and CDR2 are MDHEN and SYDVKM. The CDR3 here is CASSSRGSGNTIYF. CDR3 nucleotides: TGTGCCAGCAGTTCCCGGGGGTCTGGAAACACCATATATTTT. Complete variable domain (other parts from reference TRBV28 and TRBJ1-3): DVKVTQSSRYLVKRTGEKVFLECVQDMDHENMFWYRQDPGLGLRLIYFSYDVKMKEKGDIPEGYSVSREKKERFSLILESASTNQTSMYLCASSSRGSGNTIYFGEGSWLTVV.

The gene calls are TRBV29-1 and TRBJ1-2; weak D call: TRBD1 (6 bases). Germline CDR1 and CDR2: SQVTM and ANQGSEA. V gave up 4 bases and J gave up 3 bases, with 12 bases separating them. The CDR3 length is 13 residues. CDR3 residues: CSVATGIDYGYTF. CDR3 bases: TGCAGCGTTGCAACAGGGATCGACTATGGCTACACCTTC. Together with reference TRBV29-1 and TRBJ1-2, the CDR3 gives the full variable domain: SAVISQKPSRDICQRGTSLTIQCQVDSQVTMMFWYRQQPGQSLTLIATANQGSEATYESGFVIDKFPISRPNLTFSTLTVSNMSPEDSSIYLCSVATGIDYGYTFGSGTRLTVV.

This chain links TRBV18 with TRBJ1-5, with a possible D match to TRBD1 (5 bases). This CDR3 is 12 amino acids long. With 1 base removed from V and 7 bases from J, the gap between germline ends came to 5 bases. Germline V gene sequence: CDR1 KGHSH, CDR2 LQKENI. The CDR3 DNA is TGTGCCAGCTCACCACAGGGGCAGCCCCAGCATTTT. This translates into CASSPQGQPQHF.

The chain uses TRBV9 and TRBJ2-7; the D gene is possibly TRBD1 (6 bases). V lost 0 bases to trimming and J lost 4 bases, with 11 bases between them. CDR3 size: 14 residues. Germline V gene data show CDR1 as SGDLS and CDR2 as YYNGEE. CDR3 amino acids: CASSVDRDPYEQYF. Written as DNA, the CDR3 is TGTGCCAGCAGCGTAGACAGGGATCCTTACGAGCAGTACTTC.

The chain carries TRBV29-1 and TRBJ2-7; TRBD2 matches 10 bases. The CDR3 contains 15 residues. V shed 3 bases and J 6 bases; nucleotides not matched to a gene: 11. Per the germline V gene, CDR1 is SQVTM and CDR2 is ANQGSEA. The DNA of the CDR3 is TGCAGCGTTGAGAAGGGTACTAGCGGGATCTCCGAGCAGTACTTC. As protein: CSVEKGTSGISEQYF.

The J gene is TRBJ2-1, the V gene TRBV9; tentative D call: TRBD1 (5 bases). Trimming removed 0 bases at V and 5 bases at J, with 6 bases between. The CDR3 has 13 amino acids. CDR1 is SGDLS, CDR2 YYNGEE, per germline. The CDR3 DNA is TGTGCCAGCAGCGTAGCAGGGAACAATGAGCAGTTCTTC. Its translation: CASSVAGNNEQFF.

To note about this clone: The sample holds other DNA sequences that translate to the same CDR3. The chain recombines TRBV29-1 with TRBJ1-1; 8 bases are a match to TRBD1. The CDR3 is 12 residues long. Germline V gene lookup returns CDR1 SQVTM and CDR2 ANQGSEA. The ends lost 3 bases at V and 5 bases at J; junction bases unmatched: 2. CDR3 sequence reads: CSVDRGRTEAFF. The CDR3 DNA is TGCAGCGTTGACAGGGGGCGGACTGAAGCTTTCTTT.

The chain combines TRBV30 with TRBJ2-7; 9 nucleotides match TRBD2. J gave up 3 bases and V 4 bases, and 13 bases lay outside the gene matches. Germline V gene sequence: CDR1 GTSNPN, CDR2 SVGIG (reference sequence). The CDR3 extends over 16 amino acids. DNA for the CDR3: TGTGCCTGGACCGCTACGGGGACTAGCAGATACTACGAGCAGTACTTC. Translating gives CAWTATGTSRYYEQYF.

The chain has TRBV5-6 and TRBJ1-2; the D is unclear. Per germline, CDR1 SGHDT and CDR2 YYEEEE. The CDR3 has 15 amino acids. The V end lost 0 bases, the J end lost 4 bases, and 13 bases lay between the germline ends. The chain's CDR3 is CASSLVTELVYGYTF. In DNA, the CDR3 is TGTGCCAGCAGCTTGGTAACGGAGTTGGTCTATGGCTACACCTTC. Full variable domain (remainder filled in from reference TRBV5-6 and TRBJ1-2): DAGVTQSPTHLIKTRGQQVTLRCSPKSGHDTVSWYQQALGQGPQFIFQYYEEEERQRGNFPDRFSGHQFPNYSSELNVNALLLGDSALYLCASSLVTELVYGYTFGSGTRLTVV.

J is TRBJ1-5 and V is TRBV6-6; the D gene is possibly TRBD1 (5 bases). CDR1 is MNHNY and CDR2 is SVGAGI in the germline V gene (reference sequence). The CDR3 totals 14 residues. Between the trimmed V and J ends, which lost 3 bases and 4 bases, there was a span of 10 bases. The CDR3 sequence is CASSYTRENQPQHF. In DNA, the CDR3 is TGTGCCAGCAGTTATACCAGGGAAAATCAGCCCCAGCATTTT.

The CDR3 DNA reads TGTGCCAGCAGTGGAGGCCGCGACACAGATACGCAGTATTTT. It codes for CASSGGRDTDTQYF. The V call is TRBV6-4, the J call TRBJ2-3; D gene uncertain. CDR1 and CDR2 (germline): MRHNA, SNTAGT. The V gene lost 4 bases and the J gene lost 2 bases, with 10 bases spanning the gap. This CDR3 region has 14 residues.

The CDR3 is CASSVGRVAGELFF. CDR3 sequence (DNA): TGTGCCAGCAGCGTAGGGAGGGTCGCCGGGGAGCTGTTTTTT. V usage is TRBV9 and J usage is TRBJ2-2; a weak D match, TRBD2 (6 bases). Germline V gene lookup returns CDR1 SGDLS and CDR2 YYNGEE. Trimming took off 0 bases at V and 6 bases at J, with 9 bases between the two ends. The CDR3 is 14 residues long.

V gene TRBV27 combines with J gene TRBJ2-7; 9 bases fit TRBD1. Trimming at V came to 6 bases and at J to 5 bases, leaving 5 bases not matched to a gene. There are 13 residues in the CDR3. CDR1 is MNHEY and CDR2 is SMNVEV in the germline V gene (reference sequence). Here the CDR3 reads CASRRQGGHEQYF. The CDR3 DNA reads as TGTGCCAGCAGACGACAGGGGGGCCACGAGCAGTACTTC.

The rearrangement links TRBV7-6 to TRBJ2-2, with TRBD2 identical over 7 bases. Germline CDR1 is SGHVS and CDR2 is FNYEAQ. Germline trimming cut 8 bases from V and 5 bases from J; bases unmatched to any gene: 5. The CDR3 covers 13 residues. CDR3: CASGTGGTGELFF. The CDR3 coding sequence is TGTGCCAGCGGGACGGGGGGTACCGGGGAGCTGTTTTTT. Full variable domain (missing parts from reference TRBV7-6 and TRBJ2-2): GAGVSQSPRYKVTKRGQDVALRCDPISGHVSLYWYRQALGQGPEFLTYFNYEAQQDKSGLPNDRFSAERPEGSISTLTIQRTEQRDSAMYRCASGTGGTGELFFGEGSRLTVL.

The chain's CDR3 is CASSSSLNTEAFF. Written as DNA, the CDR3 is TGTGCCAGCAGCTCGTCCCTGAACACTGAAGCTTTCTTT. V usage is TRBV7-9 and J usage is TRBJ1-1; D gene unclear. The CDR3 totals 13 residues. Germline-derived CDR1 and CDR2 are SEHNR and FQNEAQ (reference sequence). V was shortened by 4 bases and J by 0 bases, with 6 bases between the two germline ends.

CDR3 sequence: CASSFLNTGKNIQYF. The CDR3 nucleotides read TGTGCCAGCAGCTTCCTCAATACAGGGAAAAACATTCAGTACTTC. The V and J genes are TRBV13 and TRBJ2-4; D perhaps matches TRBD1 (6 bases). The ends were cut back, 3 bases at V and 4 bases at J, with 13 bases in the middle. This CDR3 has 15 residues. CDR1 is PRHDT and CDR2 is FYEKMQ in the germline V gene (reference sequence).

In nucleotides, the CDR3 is TGTGCCACAGGATCTAGCGGGAGAACCTACGAGCAGTACTTC. Protein: CATGSSGRTYEQYF. The rearrangement uses TRBV10-3 and TRBJ2-7; 10 positions match TRBD2. The J segment lost 2 bases and the V segment lost 10 bases, leaving 8 bases of the junction unmatched. This CDR3 has 14 amino acids. CDR1 ENHRY and CDR2 SYGVKD come from the germline V gene.

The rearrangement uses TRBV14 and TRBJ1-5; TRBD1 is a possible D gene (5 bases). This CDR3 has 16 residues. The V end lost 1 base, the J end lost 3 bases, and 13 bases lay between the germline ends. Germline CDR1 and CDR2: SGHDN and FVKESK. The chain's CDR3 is CASSQARGGTNQPQHF. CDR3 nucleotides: TGTGCCAGCAGCCAAGCCCGGGGAGGGACCAATCAGCCCCAGCATTTT.

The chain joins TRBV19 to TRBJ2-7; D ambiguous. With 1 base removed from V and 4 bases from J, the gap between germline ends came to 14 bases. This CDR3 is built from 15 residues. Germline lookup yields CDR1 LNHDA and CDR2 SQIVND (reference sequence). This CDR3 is CASSIGHTIGYEQYF. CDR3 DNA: TGTGCCAGTAGTATAGGGCACACCATCGGGTACGAGCAGTACTTC.

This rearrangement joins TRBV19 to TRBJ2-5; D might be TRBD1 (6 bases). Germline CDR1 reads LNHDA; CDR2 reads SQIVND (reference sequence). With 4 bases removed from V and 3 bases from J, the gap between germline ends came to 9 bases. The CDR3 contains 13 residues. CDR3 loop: CASSNSGEETQYF. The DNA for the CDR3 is TGTGCCAGTAGTAATTCAGGGGAAGAGACCCAGTACTTC.

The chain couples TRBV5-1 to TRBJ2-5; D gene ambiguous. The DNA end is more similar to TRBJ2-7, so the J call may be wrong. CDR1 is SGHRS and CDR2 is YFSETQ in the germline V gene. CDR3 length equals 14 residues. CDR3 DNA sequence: TGCGCCAGCAGCTTGTTCTCGGCGAACTACGAGCAGTACTTC. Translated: CASSLFSANYEQYF.

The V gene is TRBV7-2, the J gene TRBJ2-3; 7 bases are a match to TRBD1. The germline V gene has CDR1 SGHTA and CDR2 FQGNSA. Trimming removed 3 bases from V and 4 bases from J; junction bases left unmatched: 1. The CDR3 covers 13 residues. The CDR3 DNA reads TGTGCCAGCAGCTTTCAGGGGGCAGATACGCAGTATTTT. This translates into CASSFQGADTQYF.

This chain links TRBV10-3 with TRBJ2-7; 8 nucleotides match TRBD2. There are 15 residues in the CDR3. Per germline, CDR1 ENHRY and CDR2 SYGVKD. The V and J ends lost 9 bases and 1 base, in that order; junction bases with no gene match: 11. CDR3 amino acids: CAINNPGGGSYEQYF. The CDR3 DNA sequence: TGTGCCATAAACAACCCCGGGGGGGGATCCTACGAGCAGTACTTC.

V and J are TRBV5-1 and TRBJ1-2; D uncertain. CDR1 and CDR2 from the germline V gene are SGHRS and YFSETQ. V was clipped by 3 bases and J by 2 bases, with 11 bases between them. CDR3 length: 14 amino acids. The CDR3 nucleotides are TGCGCCAGCAGCTCCCAGGCCGGAAACTATGGCTACACCTTC. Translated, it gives CASSSQAGNYGYTF.

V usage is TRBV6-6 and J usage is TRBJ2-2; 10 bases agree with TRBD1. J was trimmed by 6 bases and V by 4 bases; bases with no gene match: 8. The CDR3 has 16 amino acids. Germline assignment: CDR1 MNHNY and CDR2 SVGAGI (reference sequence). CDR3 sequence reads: CASSSRDRGRAGELFF. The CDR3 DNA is TGTGCCAGCAGTTCCCGGGACAGGGGTCGCGCCGGGGAGCTGTTTTTT.

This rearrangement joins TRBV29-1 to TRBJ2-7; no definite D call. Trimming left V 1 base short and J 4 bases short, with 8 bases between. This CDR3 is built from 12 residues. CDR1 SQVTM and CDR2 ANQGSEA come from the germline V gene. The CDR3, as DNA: TGCAGCGTTGAAGTGGGCCAGTACGAGCAGTACTTC. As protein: CSVEVGQYEQYF.

This chain's CDR3 is CASSRDQGTLLGTEAFF. For the CDR3, the DNA is TGTGCCAGCTCCAGAGACCAGGGTACCCTCCTCGGCACTGAAGCTTTCTTT. J is TRBJ1-1 and V is TRBV18, with D possibly TRBD1 on 5 matching bases. The germline CDR1 and CDR2 sequences are KGHSH and LQKENI. The CDR3 extends over 17 amino acids. V was pared by 6 bases and J by 4 bases, with 24 bases between.